Listed below are T cell receptor beta chains from one sample, sequenced in a study of blood T cell repertoires in COVID-19. Sequenced by immunoSEQ multiplex PCR; TCRdb stores in-frame clones only, minus some. The sample carries a few hundred thousand clones, more than 75% recorded once. Sequenced input: peripheral blood. The receptors stem from a middle-aged man who had recovered from COVID-19. Both conserved end residues are part of each CDR3. The D gene is left open where the match is weak. A clone size is listed for some rows: how often the clone was seen (once, few, many), or a class if it is expanded.

v_gene	j_gene	abundance	d_gene	CDR3nt	CDR3aa
TRBV5-1	TRBJ2-7	NA	TRBD1	TGCGCCAGCAGCTGGGACAGGGCCTACGAGCAGTACTTC	CASSWDRAYEQYF
TRBV7-2	TRBJ2-3	NA	NA	TGTGCCAGCAGCCGTGGGGAGCGGATGGCCGATACGCAGTATTTT	CASSRGERMADTQYF
TRBV11-2	TRBJ2-7	NA	TRBD1	TGTGCCAGCAGCTTCCGGGACAGAAACTACGAGCAGTACTTC	CASSFRDRNYEQYF
TRBV7-9	TRBJ2-5	NA	NA	TGTGCCAGCAGCTGGCGGGGAGAGACCCAGTACTTC	CASSWRGETQYF
TRBV7-2	TRBJ2-3	NA	NA	TGTGCCAGCAGCGCTACTCTAGATACGCAGTATTTT	CASSATLDTQYF
TRBV19	TRBJ1-2	NA	TRBD1	TGTGCCAGTAGCTCTGGACAGGGTAACTATGGCTACACCTTC	CASSSGQGNYGYTF
TRBV6-6	TRBJ1-1	NA	TRBD1	TGTGCCAGCAGTCTGATCGGACAGGGGGCGCTTGTTTACACTGAAGCTTTCTTT	CASSLIGQGALVYTEAFF
TRBV7-8	TRBJ1-2	few	NA	TGTGCCAGCAGTTATTATGACGGAGACTATGGCTACACCTTC	CASSYYDGDYGYTF
TRBV6-5	TRBJ1-4	NA	NA	TGTGCCAGCAGTTATGGTGGGAGTAATGAAAAACTGTTTTTT	CASSYGGSNEKLFF
TRBV9	TRBJ1-2	NA	NA	TGTGCCAGCACTGATTCACAGGGATACGGCTACACCTTC	CASTDSQGYGYTF
TRBV27	TRBJ2-7	NA	NA	TGTGCCAGCATTGGGGGGTACGAGCAGTACTTC	CASIGGYEQYF
TRBV10-3	TRBJ1-2	once	NA	TGTGCCATCAGTGAGTCGCGAATAAACTATGGCTACACCTTC	CAISESRINYGYTF
TRBV2	TRBJ2-1	NA	TRBD2	TGTGCCAGCAGTGGAACTAGCGGGAGATACAATGAGCAGTTCTTC	CASSGTSGRYNEQFF
TRBV10-3	TRBJ2-7	NA	NA	TGTGCCATCAGTGGACTCAAACATCACTACGAGCAGTACTTC	CAISGLKHHYEQYF